This T cell receptor (beta chain) was sequenced during a study of cytomegalovirus exposure and HLA in healthy donors. This CDR3 has 15 amino acids. V gave up 4 bases and J gave up 2 bases; unmatched junction bases: 9. The germline V gene encodes CDR1 SGDLS and CDR2 YYNGEE. Assay used: immunoSEQ multiplex PCR; TCRdb lists only in-frame clones, some missing. The sample yields 200,000 or so clones, 84% seen once. Sequenced: PBMCs. The source of this sequence is a man aged 18-30 years in good health and CMV-seropositive. The genes are TRBV9 and TRBJ2-7; 7 bases map to TRBD2. Written as DNA, the CDR3 is TGTGCCAGCAGCCGAGGAGGACTAGGGGCCTACGAGCAGTACTTC. Translation gives CASSRGGLGAYEQYF.